The present TCR beta chain was sequenced within a study of T cells in Graves' hyperthyroidism and ophthalmopathy. General study results and limits: Most thyroid clonotypes that were expanded above 0.001 also turned up in blood.

Amplified regions were TCR beta CDR3 sequences from RNA transcripts. The HTBI primer set was used in a first-round RT-PCR of the TCR CDR3. Via MiXCR, TCRdb re-called the multiplex PCR reads, giving one row per CDR3 protein. The data contain 750,000 to 950,000 distinct CDR3 sequences, 35% to 45% of them singletons. The CDR3 length is 12 residues. Trimming stripped 3 bases from V and 6 bases from J, with 9 bases between. Points on this clonotype: Its antigen is unknown.

Specimen: blood. This chain joins TRBV12-3 or TRBV12-4 and TRBJ2-7; D unclear. This receptor was taken from a man aged 18 to 30 with Graves' hyperthyroidism. The CDR3 is CASSFLHGEQYF. The CDR3 DNA is TGTGCCAGCAGTTTTCTCCACGGCGAGCAGTACTTC.